A single sample is the source of the 6 T cell receptor beta chains below, sequenced in a study of blood T cells in healthy people across ages (dated by TCRdb to 2013 to 2016). The library came from 5' RACE. The instrument was an Illumina HiSeq 2500. A second PCR of about 7 to 12 cycles was run with a J-beta primer mix and a sample-barcoded 5' primer. The public reads were reprocessed in TCRdb via fastp at Q25 and MiXCR, keeping in-frame beta chains. Rows are unified per CDR3 protein, each entry keeping the most common DNA and genes. This sample holds 1.5 million to 1.8 million distinct CDR3 sequences; about 45% were observed only once. The ten largest clones capture around 4% of the sample. The specimen sequenced was blood. The receptors originated from a woman under 30 in good health.

This clonotype was observed a few times. This chain joins TRBV5-6 and TRBJ2-1; TRBD2 matches at 8 bases. The V and J ends lost 6 bases and 2 bases, in that order; junction bases with no gene match: 7. From germline, CDR1 is SGHDT and CDR2 YYEEEE. The CDR3 has 15 amino acids. This chain's CDR3 is CASTVAGGPYNEQFF. DNA of the CDR3: TGTGCCAGCACGGTTGCGGGGGGCCCCTACAATGAGCAGTTCTTC.

The rearrangement uses TRBV12-3 or TRBV12-4 and TRBJ1-2; the D is unclear. The CDR3 totals 10 residues. Trimming removed 3 bases from V and 13 bases from J, with 9 bases in between. The CDR3: CASSLLGVTF. As DNA, the CDR3 is TGTGCCAGCAGTTTGCTAGGAGTCACCTTC.

A few counts support this clonotype. The chain carries TRBV6-5 and TRBJ2-7, with TRBD2 matching over 13 bases. CDR3 length: 15 amino acids. CDR1 is MNHEY, CDR2 SVGAGI, per germline. V gave up 6 bases and J gave up 4 bases; unmatched junction bases: 6. DNA of the CDR3: TGTGCCAGCAGCTCTACTAGCGGGGGGGCATACGAGCAGTACTTC. Its protein is CASSSTSGGAYEQYF.

The rearrangement uses TRBV4-1 and TRBJ2-5; TRBD1 might be the D (5 bases). The DNA matches TRBJ2-7 better at its end, which makes the J call doubtful. This CDR3 contains 17 residues. Germline V gives CDR1 MGHRA, CDR2 YSYEKL. The CDR3 bases are TGCGCCAGCAGCCAAGAAAGCCCCCCCTCAAGGGGCTACGAGCAGTACTTC. Protein sequence: CASSQESPPSRGYEQYF.

As for this clonotype: Compared with germline, one end of the junction differs, possibly owing to a read error. The chain is built from TRBV25-1 and TRBJ2-7, with a tentative D call TRBD2 (5 bases). The J call may not be correct, given that the DNA end is closer to TRBJ2-5. The CDR3 is made up of 14 amino acids. CDR1 MGHDK and CDR2 SYGVNS come from the germline V gene. This chain's CDR3 is CASSGGPPSGTQYF. For the CDR3, the DNA is TGCGCCAGCAGTGGAGGACCACCATCGGGGACCCAGTACTTC.

This clonotype was seen more than once but under ten times. The chain employs TRBV12-3 or TRBV12-4 and TRBJ1-1; 9 bases are a match to TRBD1. This CDR3 region has 15 residues. V lost 4 bases and J lost 1; bases outside the gene matches: 4. CDR3 region: CASSCGQGRNTEAFF. Written as DNA, the CDR3 is TGTGCCAGCAGTTGCGGACAGGGGCGGAACACTGAAGCTTTCTTT.